The next 14 T cell receptor beta chains were all read from a single sample in a study of human T cells and chemical hapten exposure. Time point indicated: healthy volunteer bleed at 6 weeks. Unfractionated whole blood was the source from which total RNA was extracted. In TCRdb, the RACE reads were re-called with MiXCR into one record per CDR3 protein. The sample lists 60,000 to 80,000 distinct CDR3 sequences, approximately 6.1% seen once, with 3% to 4% in the top ten. Sequenced input: whole blood. These receptor sequences come from a female donor in good health. Some clones in this sample may be carry-over from other donors' samples.

This clonotype was found many times. This sequence joins TRBV20-1 and TRBJ2-7, with a weak D call TRBD1 (7 bases). The CDR3 spans 13 residues. CDR1 is DFQATT, CDR2 SNEGSKA, per germline (reference sequence). Trimming took off 6 bases at V and 3 bases at J, with 15 bases between the two ends. The CDR3 reads CSAKQGTLYEQYF. DNA for the CDR3: TGCAGTGCCAAACAGGGGACTCTCTACGAGCAGTACTTC.

The chain recombines TRBV4-1 with TRBJ2-2; D not resolved. The CDR3 is made up of 14 amino acids. The V and J ends lost 2 bases and 0 bases respectively, with 4 bases between them. CDR1 is MGHRA and CDR2 is YSYEKL in the germline V gene. The CDR3 spells CASSQPTNTGELFF. The CDR3 nucleotides read TGCGCCAGCAGCCAACCTACGAACACCGGGGAGCTGTTTTTT.

This clonotype was found a few times. This chain links TRBV7-8 with TRBJ1-3; D is unclear. Between the trimmed V and J ends, which lost 5 bases and 7 bases, there was a span of 9 bases. There are 12 residues in the CDR3. CDR1 and CDR2 (germline): SGHVS, FQNEAQ. In nucleotides, the CDR3 is TGTGCCAGCAGCCCCCGATTGAACACCATATATTTT. This gives the protein CASSPRLNTIYF.

This clonotype has a count of ten or more. This rearrangement joins TRBV12-3 or TRBV12-4 to TRBJ1-1; possible D gene TRBD1, 5 bases. V was trimmed by 4 bases and J by 4 bases, leaving 13 bases between them. The CDR3 contains 14 residues. The CDR3: CASSSLQEITEAFF. CDR3 bases: TGTGCCAGCAGTTCCCTACAGGAGATCACTGAAGCTTTCTTT.

This clonotype appeared a few times. The V gene is TRBV10-3, the J gene TRBJ2-5; 11 bases are a match to TRBD1. Germline values: CDR1 ENHRY, CDR2 SYGVKD. Trimming at V came to 0 bases and at J to 6 bases, leaving 6 bases not matched to a gene. The CDR3 has 16 residues. The CDR3 reads CAISESGQGAEKTQYF. Written as DNA, the CDR3 is TGTGCCATCAGTGAGTCAGGACAGGGGGCGGAAAAGACCCAGTACTTC.

This clonotype was counted ten times or more. The chain couples TRBV30 to TRBJ2-3; perhaps TRBD1 as D (5 bases). V was cut by 0 bases and J by 4 bases, with 5 bases left in between. The CDR3 is 12 amino acids. The germline CDR1 and CDR2 sequences are GTSNPN and SVGIG (reference sequence). CDR3 loop: CAWSVQADTQYF. CDR3 DNA sequence: TGTGCCTGGAGTGTACAGGCAGATACGCAGTATTTT.

This clonotype was counted at least ten times. The chain employs TRBV9 and TRBJ2-1; D is uncertain. Germline V CDR1 and CDR2: SGDLS, YYNGEE. Trimming pared 0 bases from V and 0 bases from J, leaving 7 bases between. The CDR3 length is 15 residues. The CDR3 reads CASSVAIDSYNEQFF. The DNA of the CDR3 is TGTGCCAGCAGCGTAGCGATAGACTCCTACAATGAGCAGTTCTTC.

This clonotype was observed a few times. This sequence joins TRBV5-6 and TRBJ2-5, with 12 nucleotides matching TRBD2. The germline V gene encodes CDR1 SGHDT and CDR2 YYEEEE. CDR3 length equals 19 residues. V gave up 4 bases and J gave up 6 bases; unmatched junction bases: 19. The DNA for the CDR3 is TGTGCCAGCAGCCGCGACAGGGGGATAACTAGCGGGAGGTTGAAGACCCAGTACTTC. This translates into CASSRDRGITSGRLKTQYF.

This clonotype was detected many times. The chain carries TRBV18 and TRBJ2-5; no clear D gene. Germline CDR1 KGHSH, CDR2 LQKENI. This CDR3 has 14 residues. The V end was cut by 0 bases, the J end by 4 bases, with 9 bases between. The CDR3 here is CASSPPEFRETQYF. DNA of the CDR3: TGTGCCAGCTCACCACCGGAGTTTAGAGAGACCCAGTACTTC.

This clonotype was recorded many times. This rearrangement joins TRBV5-8 to TRBJ2-2; 9 nucleotides line up with TRBD1. With V trimmed by 5 bases and J by 0 bases, 5 bases remained unmatched. Germline CDR1 and CDR2: SGHTS and YDEGEE. This CDR3 comprises 16 residues. The CDR3 sequence is CASSLWTGANTGELFF. CDR3 coding DNA: TGTGCCAGCAGTCTTTGGACAGGGGCGAACACCGGGGAGCTGTTTTTT. The whole variable domain, filled in from reference TRBV5-8 and TRBJ2-2, reads EAGVTQSPTHLIKTRGQQATLRCSPISGHTSVYWYQQALGLGLQFLLWYDEGEERNRGNFPPRFSGRQFPNYSSELNVNALELEDSALYLCASSLWTGANTGELFFGEGSRLTVL.

Ten or more counts support this clonotype. The chain uses TRBV5-5 and TRBJ1-1; possible D gene TRBD1, 6 bases. CDR1 and CDR2 (germline): SGHKS, YYEKEE (reference sequence). The CDR3 length is 12 residues. V was cut by 7 bases and J by 3 bases, with 10 bases left in between. DNA of the CDR3: TGTGCCAGCTGGGGGCCGGACACTGAAGCTTTCTTT. Translated, it gives CASWGPDTEAFF.

Many counts were recorded for this clonotype. The chain combines TRBV27 with TRBJ2-2; 8 positions agree with TRBD2. Germline CDR1 reads MNHEY; CDR2 reads SMNVEV (reference sequence). Trimming took 6 bases from V and 0 from J; bases not matched to a gene: 12. CDR3 length: 18 residues. The CDR3 sequence is CASRKVMVSGTNTGELFF. The DNA of the CDR3 is TGTGCCAGCAGAAAAGTTATGGTTAGCGGGACGAACACCGGGGAGCTGTTTTTT.

In this sample, this clonotype turned up a few times. CDR3 residues: CASSLSTRETGANVLTF. The CDR3 bases are TGTGCCAGCAGTTTATCGACGAGGGAGACTGGGGCCAACGTCCTGACTTTC. This chain joins TRBV27 and TRBJ2-6; TRBD2 is a possible D gene (5 bases). This CDR3 is built from 17 residues. Germline V gene lookup returns CDR1 MNHEY and CDR2 SMNVEV (reference sequence). The germline V and J ends were trimmed by 0 bases and 2 bases, with 11 bases remaining between them.

This clonotype has ten or more counts. The CDR3 nucleotides are TGCAGTGCTAGTGGAGGGGTTGGATCGATCTCCTACGAGCAGTACTTC. This encodes CSASGGVGSISYEQYF. The rearrangement links TRBV20-1 to TRBJ2-7, with a tentative D call TRBD2 (6 bases). Germline CDR1 reads DFQATT; CDR2 reads SNEGSKA (reference sequence). The CDR3 covers 16 residues. V lost 3 bases and J 0 bases, leaving 18 bases between the germline ends.